This T cell receptor (beta chain) was sequenced in a study of T cells in Graves' hyperthyroidism and ophthalmopathy. The authors took PBMCs from 7.5 to 10 ml fresh peripheral blood. Germline V lookup: CDR1 SGHTA, CDR2 FQGNSA. There are 14 residues in the CDR3. Deletions cut 4 bases from V and 2 bases from J, with 11 bases between. This clonotype was seen many times. Amplified TCR beta CDR3 regions came from RNA transcripts. First-round RT-PCR targeting the TCR CDR3 was performed with the HTBI primer set. A single record per CDR3 protein comes from TCRdb applying MiXCR to the multiplex PCR reads. The sample includes some 350,000 distinct CDR3 sequences, roughly an eighth seen only once; the top ten take about 37%.

The rearrangement uses TRBV7-2 and TRBJ1-1; weak D call: TRBD1 (6 bases). What was sequenced was blood. The sequence was obtained from a woman aged 40-49 years with Graves' ophthalmopathy. In DNA form, the CDR3 reads TGTGCCAGCAGCTGGGGGCGACAAAACACTGAAGCTTTCTTT. Encoded protein: CASSWGRQNTEAFF.